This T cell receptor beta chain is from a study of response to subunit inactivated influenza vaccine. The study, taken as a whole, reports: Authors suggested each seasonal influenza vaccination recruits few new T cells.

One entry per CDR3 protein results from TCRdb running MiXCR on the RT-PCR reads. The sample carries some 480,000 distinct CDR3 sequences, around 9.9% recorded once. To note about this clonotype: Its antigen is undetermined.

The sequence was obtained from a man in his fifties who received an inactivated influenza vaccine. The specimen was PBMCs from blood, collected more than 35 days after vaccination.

CDR3 sequence: CASSQDLRGSTDTQYF. The CDR3 nucleotides read TGCGCCAGCAGCCAAGATCTACGGGGGAGCACAGATACGCAGTATTTT. This chain connects TRBV4-1 to TRBJ2-3, with a tentative D call TRBD2 (6 bases). The germline V gene encodes CDR1 MGHRA and CDR2 YSYEKL. The V end lost 0 bases, the J end lost 0 bases, and 10 bases lay between the germline ends. The CDR3 extends over 16 amino acids.